These 2 T cell receptor beta chains share one sample of origin, sequenced in a study of T cells in narcolepsy. The repertoire was sequenced with immunoSEQ multiplex PCR; TCRdb's copy has only in-frame clones and lacks some. Among tens of thousands of clones, around 86% were seen once, and the ten largest hold approximately 1.7%. Sequenced input: memory (CD45RA-) CD4+ T cells from blood. The receptor set was obtained from a human donor in good health.

The rearrangement uses TRBV4-2 and TRBJ1-3; D not resolved. Trimming cost V 0 bases and J 0 bases, with 12 bases left between them. CDR1 and CDR2 (germline): LGHNA, YNFKEQ. The CDR3 is made up of 17 amino acids. As DNA, the CDR3 is TGTGCCAGCAGCCAAGAACTAGGGCAACGCTCTGGAAACACCATATATTTT. Amino acids: CASSQELGQRSGNTIYF.

In its sample, this clone was seen once. The rearrangement joins TRBV7-3 to TRBJ2-5; TRBD1 agrees at 7 bases. Germline CDR1 and CDR2: SGHTA and FQGTGA. This CDR3 comprises 14 residues. Losses at the gene ends were 5 bases for V and 1 base for J; bases not matched to a gene: 4. CDR3 loop: CASSPNRGQETQYF. The CDR3 DNA sequence: TGTGCCAGCAGCCCAAACAGGGGCCAAGAGACCCAGTACTTC.